One sample yielded the 21 T cell receptor beta chains listed below, sequenced in a study of blood T cells in healthy people across ages. Alongside a J-beta primer mix, a sample-barcoded 5' primer served in a second PCR lasting about 7 to 12 cycles. MiXCR, run by TCRdb on the 5' RACE reads, gives a single entry per CDR3 protein. Here the sample spans 980,000 or so distinct CDR3 sequences, 40% to 60% being singletons. Specimen: blood. These receptors all come from a man aged 25 to 45 in good health.

The rearrangement uses TRBV6-5 and TRBJ2-2, with D perhaps TRBD2 (5 bases). The CDR3 spans 16 residues. Per germline, CDR1 MNHEY and CDR2 SVGAGI. V gave up 0 bases and J gave up 0 bases, with 8 bases separating them. CDR3 sequence: CASSYSWTANTGELFF. CDR3 nucleotide sequence: TGTGCCAGCAGTTACTCTTGGACTGCGAACACCGGGGAGCTGTTTTTT.

The rearrangement uses TRBV18 and TRBJ1-5; 8 bases agree with TRBD1. The CDR3 sequence is 17 residues long. Trimming took 1 base from V and 0 from J; bases not matched to a gene: 5. Germline CDR1 and CDR2: KGHSH and LQKENI. This CDR3 reads CASSPRRGQDSNQPQHF. CDR3 DNA: TGTGCCAGCTCACCACGAAGGGGACAGGATAGCAATCAGCCCCAGCATTTT.

J is TRBJ1-5 and V is TRBV15, with 7 bases identical to TRBD1. Trimming cost V 2 bases and J 2 bases; bases outside gene matches: 9. The CDR3 is made up of 17 amino acids. Germline lookup yields CDR1 LNHNV and CDR2 YYDKDF (reference sequence). For the CDR3, the DNA is TGTGCCACCAGCAGAAAGGACAGGACTTACGGCAATCAGCCCCAGCATTTT. Amino acid sequence: CATSRKDRTYGNQPQHF.

The V and J genes are TRBV30 and TRBJ1-1; D is possibly TRBD1 (6 bases). This CDR3 is 14 amino acids long. Germline CDR1 GTSNPN, CDR2 SVGIG (reference sequence). Trimming shortened V by 0 bases and J by 1 base, and 9 bases separated the two germline ends. CDR3 sequence reads: CAWSVWDTNTEAFF. CDR3 nucleotide sequence: TGTGCCTGGAGTGTATGGGACACGAACACTGAAGCTTTCTTT.

The gene calls are TRBV24-1 and TRBJ2-1, with 12 bases lining up with TRBD2. The junction had 3 bases not matched to a gene; V was cut back by 2 bases and J by 2 bases. Per germline, CDR1 KGHDR and CDR2 SFDVKD. This CDR3 is 17 amino acids long. CDR3 sequence (DNA): TGTGCCACCAGTGATTCCCTAGCGGGGGGGCCCTACAATGAGCAGTTCTTC. It is translated as CATSDSLAGGPYNEQFF.

J is TRBJ1-1 and V is TRBV6-5, with D possibly being TRBD1 (5 bases). V gave up 6 bases and J gave up 10 bases, with 21 bases separating them. Germline assignment: CDR1 MNHEY and CDR2 SVGAGI. The CDR3 consists of 14 residues. In DNA form, the CDR3 reads TGTGCCAGCAGCGCCCGACAGACCGGTAGTAGAGCTTTCTTT. As protein: CASSARQTGSRAFF.

J is TRBJ1-1 and V is TRBV4-1; tentatively, D is TRBD1 (5 bases). V lost 1 base, J lost 0 bases, and 12 bases lay in between. The germline V gene encodes CDR1 MGHRA and CDR2 YSYEKL. CDR3 length: 16 amino acids. In nucleotides, the CDR3 is TGCGCCAGCAGCCAAGTCCAGGGTATTGTGAACACTGAAGCTTTCTTT. Its protein is CASSQVQGIVNTEAFF.

V gene TRBV3-1 combines with J gene TRBJ2-1; 8 bases line up with TRBD2. Germline trimming cut 2 bases from V and 7 bases from J; bases unmatched to any gene: 13. This CDR3 is built from 17 residues. Per the germline V gene, CDR1 is LGHDT and CDR2 is YNNKEL (reference sequence). The CDR3 DNA sequence: TGTGCCAGCAGCCAACCCGCCGGGCAAGCGGGAGTAAATGAGCAGTTCTTC. Translating it yields CASSQPAGQAGVNEQFF.

The V gene is TRBV20-1, the J gene TRBJ2-5; D is tentatively TRBD1 or TRBD2 (5 bases each). Trimming left V 7 bases short and J 0 bases short, with 18 bases between. CDR1 is DFQATT and CDR2 is SNEGSKA in the germline V gene (reference sequence). The CDR3 length is 15 residues. This CDR3 is CSVLSGPGYQETQYF. Written as DNA, the CDR3 is TGCAGTGTCCTGTCGGGGCCAGGGTACCAAGAGACCCAGTACTTC.

The chain has TRBV6-2 or TRBV6-3 and TRBJ1-5, with D maybe TRBD1 (6 bases). The CDR3 has 13 residues. CDR1 is MNHEY and CDR2 is SVGEGT in the germline V gene. V was pared by 7 bases and J by 2 bases, with 9 bases between. CDR3 sequence: CASTDRRNQPQHF. CDR3 DNA sequence: TGTGCCAGCACTGACAGGCGCAATCAGCCCCAGCATTTT.

This chain uses TRBV5-4 with TRBJ2-5; 7 positions agree with TRBD2. Germline trimming cut 1 base from V and 2 bases from J; bases unmatched to any gene: 2. Germline CDR1 reads SGHNT; CDR2 reads YYREEE (reference sequence). This CDR3 region has 14 residues. DNA of the CDR3: TGTGCCAGCAGCTTGCGGGACTATCAAGAGACCCAGTACTTC. Translated: CASSLRDYQETQYF. Using reference TRBV5-4 and TRBJ2-5 for the parts outside the CDR3, the full variable domain is ETGVTQSPTHLIKTRGQQVTLRCSSQSGHNTVSWYQQALGQGPQFIFQYYREEENGRGNFPPRFSGLQFPNYSSELNVNALELDDSALYLCASSLRDYQETQYFGPGTRLLVL.

This clonotype was seen only once. The V and J genes are TRBV14 and TRBJ2-1; D not resolved. V lost 0 bases and J lost 9, with 15 bases in between. The CDR3 runs to 15 residues. Germline-derived CDR1 and CDR2 are SGHDN and FVKESK. CDR3 protein: CASSQESGNRFEQFF. The CDR3 DNA reads TGTGCCAGCAGCCAAGAATCGGGCAATAGATTTGAGCAGTTCTTC.

The genes are TRBV5-4 and TRBJ1-6, with 11 bases matching TRBD1. Losses at the gene ends were 4 bases for V and 8 bases for J; bases not matched to a gene: 5. Germline-derived CDR1 and CDR2 are SGHNT and YYREEE (reference sequence). The CDR3 runs 15 residues. In DNA form, the CDR3 reads TGTGCCAGCAGCCCTGGACAGGGGGCGTATTCACCCCTCCACTTT. Residues: CASSPGQGAYSPLHF.

The chain joins TRBV9 to TRBJ2-3; D gene ambiguous. CDR1 and CDR2 (germline): SGDLS, YYNGEE. The CDR3 totals 15 residues. V was shortened by 4 bases and J by 4 bases, with 16 bases between the two germline ends. CDR3 sequence reads: CASSPSAGSADTQYF. The CDR3 DNA reads as TGTGCCAGCAGCCCCTCTGCCGGGTCCGCAGATACGCAGTATTTT.

The chain links TRBV25-1 to TRBJ2-5; D is undetermined. Germline CDR1 MGHDK, CDR2 SYGVNS. The CDR3 runs 14 residues. Trimming removed 4 bases at V and 0 bases at J, with 9 bases between. CDR3 region: CASSGFADQETQYF. CDR3 nucleotides: TGTGCCAGCAGTGGATTTGCAGACCAAGAGACCCAGTACTTC.

The sample holds many counts of this clonotype. The rearrangement joins TRBV20-1 to TRBJ2-1; possible D gene TRBD1, 6 bases. Germline V gives CDR1 DFQATT, CDR2 SNEGSKA (reference sequence). Trimming pared 0 bases from V and 7 bases from J, leaving 10 bases between. The CDR3 contains 13 residues. The CDR3 sequence: CSAREGGRNEQFF. In nucleotides, the CDR3 is TGCAGTGCTAGAGAAGGGGGACGGAATGAGCAGTTCTTC.

This clonotype was counted between two and nine times. V gene TRBV7-9 combines with J gene TRBJ2-1; 10 nucleotides match TRBD2. This CDR3 has 16 residues. In germline, CDR1 is SEHNR, CDR2 FQNEAQ (reference sequence). Germline trimming cut 5 bases from V and 2 bases from J; bases unmatched to any gene: 6. The CDR3 DNA follows: TGTGCCAGCAGCCCCACAGCGGGGGGGCCCTACAATGAGCAGTTCTTC. Residues: CASSPTAGGPYNEQFF.

The rearrangement uses TRBV4-3 and TRBJ2-6; D is ambiguous. The CDR3 contains 15 residues. V lost 1 base and J lost 2, with 6 bases in between. CDR1 is LGHNA, CDR2 YSLEER, per germline. DNA of the CDR3: TGCGCCAGCAGCCAAGCGATCCCTGGGGCCAACGTCCTGACTTTC. Translating gives CASSQAIPGANVLTF.

The chain has TRBV27 and TRBJ2-5; either TRBD1 or TRBD2 may fit D (5 bases each). V lost 7 bases to trimming and J lost 11 bases, with 23 bases between them. CDR1 is MNHEY, CDR2 SMNVEV, per germline (reference sequence). The CDR3 has 14 residues. CDR3 protein: CASTRIGTGWEQYF. The CDR3 coding sequence is TGTGCCAGCACCAGAATCGGGACGGGTTGGGAGCAGTACTTC.

The genes are TRBV6-1 and TRBJ2-4; D may be TRBD1 or TRBD2 (7 bases each). The end of the DNA fits TRBJ2-7 better, so the J call may be wrong. This CDR3 has 13 amino acids. The germline gives CDR1 MNHNS, CDR2 SASEGT. The CDR3 protein is CASSARGGYEQYF. CDR3 bases: TGTGCCAGCAGCGCCAGGGGGGGCTACGAGCAGTACTTC.

The chain recombines TRBV27 with TRBJ1-1, with D maybe TRBD1 (5 bases). This CDR3 has 14 amino acids. The germline V and J ends were trimmed by 8 bases and 1 base, with 14 bases remaining between them. Germline-derived CDR1 and CDR2 are MNHEY and SMNVEV (reference sequence). For the CDR3, the DNA is TGTGCCAGCCGCTTGGGGCGACCGAACACTGAAGCTTTCTTT. The encoded protein is CASRLGRPNTEAFF.